The 23 T cell receptor beta chains reported below all come from one sample, sequenced in a study of control samples from healthy donors and cancer patients. Only in-frame clones appear in the TCRdb table, and some are missing; sequencing was by immunoSEQ multiplex PCR. The data contain roughly 100,000 clones, around 89% of them seen just once; the ten biggest clones take up under 10%. The sequenced sample consisted of blood. These receptor sequences come from a man aged 30 to 39 in good health.

This clone came up once. This chain joins TRBV6-2 or TRBV6-3 and TRBJ2-7; 8 bases agree with TRBD2. J gave up 7 bases and V 2 bases, and 10 bases lay outside the gene matches. Germline V lookup: CDR1 MNHEY, CDR2 SVGEGT. The CDR3 spans 15 residues. The CDR3 sequence: CASSYHLAGAREQYF. The CDR3 nucleotides are TGTGCCAGCAGTTACCACCTAGCGGGTGCGCGAGAGCAGTACTTC.

The chain employs TRBV2 and TRBJ1-2; D gene unclear. The CDR3 length is 15 residues. Germline V gene sequence: CDR1 SNHLY, CDR2 FYNNEI. V shed 5 bases and J shed 7 bases, with 20 bases lying between them. CDR3 region: CASSPRSALMGGYTF. The CDR3 nucleotides are TGTGCCAGCAGTCCAAGGTCCGCTCTTATGGGTGGCTACACCTTC.

The chain uses TRBV11-2 and TRBJ1-1; D may be TRBD1 (6 bases). V lost 5 bases to trimming and J lost 6 bases, with 13 bases between them. The CDR3 spans 13 residues. Germline V lookup: CDR1 SGHAT, CDR2 FQNNGV. This chain's CDR3 is CASSIGTFAEAFF. CDR3 nucleotides: TGTGCCAGCAGCATCGGGACATTTGCTGAAGCTTTCTTT.

This chain joins TRBV19 and TRBJ1-4; possibly TRBD1 for D (5 bases). CDR1 is LNHDA and CDR2 is SQIVND in the germline V gene (reference sequence). Deletions cut 2 bases from V and 4 bases from J, with 8 bases between. The CDR3 contains 14 residues. The DNA for the CDR3 is TGTGCCAGTAGTATACAGGGCCTTAATGAAAAACTGTTTTTT. This gives the protein CASSIQGLNEKLFF.

The chain couples TRBV27 to TRBJ1-2; possible D gene TRBD1, 6 bases. The CDR3 consists of 14 residues. The germline V gene encodes CDR1 MNHEY and CDR2 SMNVEV (reference sequence). The germline V and J ends were trimmed by 6 bases and 6 bases, with 17 bases remaining between them. CDR3 region: CASSLVQGSDGYTF. Written as DNA, the CDR3 is TGTGCCAGCAGCTTAGTACAGGGATCTGATGGCTACACCTTC.

In regard to this clone: Other DNA sequences in the sample encode the same CDR3. The V gene is TRBV2, the J gene TRBJ2-3; a possible D gene is TRBD2 (6 bases). The germline V gene encodes CDR1 SNHLY and CDR2 FYNNEI. The CDR3 is 14 amino acids. The V end was cut by 6 bases, the J end by 4 bases, with 14 bases between. CDR3 sequence reads: CASRRRETADTQYF. The CDR3 DNA reads as TGTGCCAGCAGAAGGCGGGAAACCGCAGATACGCAGTATTTT.

The gene calls are TRBV5-8 and TRBJ2-3; D call uncertain. The V end lost 3 bases, the J end lost 1 base, and 15 bases lay between the germline ends. Per the germline V gene, CDR1 is SGHTS and CDR2 is YDEGEE. The CDR3 is made up of 16 amino acids. The CDR3: CASSSSFMLRTDTQYF. The CDR3 region has the DNA TGTGCCAGCAGCTCCTCGTTCATGTTGCGCACAGATACGCAGTATTTT.

The J gene is TRBJ1-3, the V gene TRBV6-5, with D unclear. CDR1 is MNHEY, CDR2 SVGAGI, per germline. V lost 8 bases and J 0 bases, leaving 11 bases between the germline ends. The CDR3 spans 14 residues. The DNA for the CDR3 is TGTGCCAGCGATCCTCAGAGCTCTGGAAACACCATATATTTT. This encodes CASDPQSSGNTIYF.

CDR3 protein: CASSDPRQTTQETQYF. The CDR3 DNA follows: TGTGCCAGCAGTGACCCACGACAGACGACACAAGAGACCCAGTACTTC. The V and J genes are TRBV6-1 and TRBJ2-5, with a weak D call TRBD1 (5 bases). Trimming cost V 3 bases and J 2 bases, with 16 bases left between them. Germline assignment: CDR1 MNHNS and CDR2 SASEGT. The CDR3 extends over 16 amino acids.

This rearrangement joins TRBV7-9 to TRBJ1-1; D perhaps matches TRBD1 (5 bases). Germline loops: CDR1 SEHNR, CDR2 FQNEAQ (reference sequence). V lost 3 bases, J lost 0 bases, and 8 bases lay in between. This CDR3 region has 14 residues. CDR3 region: CASSFRGLNTEAFF. CDR3 bases: TGTGCCAGCAGCTTCCGGGGCCTGAACACTGAAGCTTTCTTT.

The rearrangement uses TRBV5-1 and TRBJ2-1; 7 bases line up with TRBD2. The CDR3 spans 15 residues. V dropped 0 bases and J dropped 8; count of bases not matched to a gene: 8. The germline V gene encodes CDR1 SGHRS and CDR2 YFSETQ. Here the CDR3 reads CASSLASRELYEQFF. The CDR3 coding sequence is TGCGCCAGCAGCTTGGCGTCGCGGGAGCTGTATGAGCAGTTCTTC.

The chain links TRBV27 to TRBJ2-7; D ambiguous. CDR1 is MNHEY and CDR2 is SMNVEV in the germline V gene (reference sequence). The CDR3 runs to 13 residues. V was trimmed by 5 bases and J by 3 bases, leaving 11 bases between them. The CDR3 protein is CASSPRWDYEQYF. The CDR3 coding sequence is TGTGCCAGCAGTCCCCGATGGGACTACGAGCAGTACTTC.

The rearrangement joins TRBV30 to TRBJ2-7; D unclear. Deletions cut 5 bases from V and 6 bases from J, with 11 bases between. The CDR3 length is 11 residues. The germline V gene has CDR1 GTSNPN and CDR2 SVGIG (reference sequence). The CDR3 DNA sequence: TGTGCCTGGGGGGTCCGTCGCGAGCAGTACTTC. It codes for CAWGVRREQYF.

The rearrangement links TRBV4-1 to TRBJ2-5, with D possibly being TRBD1 or TRBD2 (5 bases each). The CDR3 contains 17 residues. Trimming removed 1 base at V and 4 bases at J, with 19 bases between. Germline loops: CDR1 MGHRA, CDR2 YSYEKL. The CDR3 DNA sequence: TGCGCCAGCAGCCAAGGGACCGGGACCGCAAAGGGAGAGACCCAGTACTTC. Residues: CASSQGTGTAKGETQYF.

The rearrangement joins TRBV19 to TRBJ1-1; 9 positions agree with TRBD1. The germline gives CDR1 LNHDA, CDR2 SQIVND (reference sequence). Losses at the gene ends were 10 bases for V and 4 bases for J; bases not matched to a gene: 10. This CDR3 spans 14 amino acids. CDR3 coding DNA: TGTGCCACTACGGACAGGGGAAAGGGCACTGAAGCTTTCTTT. Translated: CATTDRGKGTEAFF.

The chain has TRBV20-1 and TRBJ2-1; 9 bases are a match to TRBD2. The V gene's germline CDR1 is DFQATT and CDR2 SNEGSKA (reference sequence). The CDR3 has 15 amino acids. With V trimmed by 3 bases and J by 7 bases, 10 bases remained unmatched. CDR3 DNA sequence: TGCAGTGCTAGTGTTGGCGGGGGGGTAGGGAATGAGCAGTTCTTC. It codes for CSASVGGGVGNEQFF.

V is TRBV29-1 and J is TRBJ2-5; the D is unclear. Germline CDR1 SQVTM, CDR2 ANQGSEA. This CDR3 is 12 amino acids long. Trimming cost V 6 bases and J 3 bases, with 11 bases left between them. The CDR3 coding sequence is TGCAGCGTCTTTTCCGCGGAAGAGACCCAGTACTTC. Protein: CSVFSAEETQYF. Looking up the rest from reference TRBV29-1 and TRBJ2-5 gives the full variable domain: SAVISQKPSRDICQRGTSLTIQCQVDSQVTMMFWYRQQPGQSLTLIATANQGSEATYESGFVIDKFPISRPNLTFSTLTVSNMSPEDSSIYLCSVFSAEETQYFGPGTRLLVL.

This clone was detected a few times. V gene TRBV19 combines with J gene TRBJ2-3; 9 bases agree with TRBD1. CDR3 length: 14 residues. CDR1 is LNHDA and CDR2 is SQIVND in the germline V gene (reference sequence). After removal of 7 bases from V and 3 bases from J, the junction contained 5 bases not matched to a gene. The CDR3 nucleotides are TGTGCCAGTACCCGAGGGACAGGGACAGATACGCAGTATTTT. This translates into CASTRGTGTDTQYF.

The rearrangement joins TRBV6-5 to TRBJ1-2, with D uncertain. This CDR3 comprises 14 residues. Germline V CDR1 and CDR2: MNHEY, SVGAGI. Deletions cut 7 bases from V and 2 bases from J, with 14 bases between. CDR3 loop: CASTRTLGNYGYTF. The CDR3 DNA is TGTGCCAGCACCCGGACCCTCGGGAACTATGGCTACACCTTC.

The V and J genes are TRBV11-1 and TRBJ2-5, with D unclear. CDR1 is SGHAT and CDR2 is FQDESV in the germline V gene (reference sequence). V gave up 1 base and J gave up 3 bases, with 6 bases separating them. The CDR3 is made up of 13 amino acids. CDR3 loop: CASSLEVEETQYF. In nucleotides, the CDR3 is TGTGCCAGCAGCTTAGAGGTAGAAGAGACCCAGTACTTC.

The genes are TRBV7-7 and TRBJ2-7; 8 positions match TRBD2. The CDR3 is made up of 13 amino acids. J lost 5 bases, V lost 6 bases, and 6 bases had no gene match. The germline V gene encodes CDR1 SSHAT and CDR2 FNYEAQ (reference sequence). CDR3 bases: TGTGCCAGCAGTTCGGGACTAGTAGACGAGCAGTACTTC. Protein product: CASSSGLVDEQYF.

A note on this clone: At one of its ends the junction is not consistent with the germline gene, which may arise from a read error. The V gene is TRBV5-6, the J gene TRBJ1-5; unclear D gene. CDR3 length equals 15 residues. Germline V gene sequence: CDR1 SGHDT, CDR2 YYEEEE. CDR3 bases: TGTGCCATCAGCTTCTTTCCCTTGGGTCCCCGGCCCCAGCATTTT. This encodes CAISFFPLGPRPQHF.

The V call is TRBV6-1, the J call TRBJ1-2; D may be TRBD1 (6 bases). The CDR3 is 13 amino acids. V was pared by 7 bases and J by 6 bases, with 15 bases between. CDR1 and CDR2 from the germline V gene are MNHNS and SASEGT. The CDR3 nucleotides are TGTGCCAGCAATCAGGACAGAAAAGATGGCTACACCTTC. It specifies CASNQDRKDGYTF.